This TCR beta chain is drawn from a study of STAT5B mutations in CD4+ large granular lymphocyte leukemia. Study-level results: About a quarter of private leukemic clonotypes occurred rarely in other patients' non-leukemic repertoires.

The repertoire was sequenced with immunoSEQ multiplex PCR; TCRdb's copy has only in-frame clones and lacks some. The sample includes some 34,000 clones, about 74% of them seen just once. This clone came up once. Its antigen is unidentified. Sequencing used CD4+ T cells from blood buffy coats. This TCR was sampled from a human donor in good health.

This CDR3 reads CASSFPAENTEAFF. The CDR3 DNA reads TGTGCCAGCAGCTTCCCTGCAGAGAACACTGAAGCTTTCTTT. The chain uses TRBV13 and TRBJ1-1; D unresolved. The CDR3 spans 14 residues. The V end was cut by 3 bases, the J end by 1 base, with 9 bases between. Germline CDR1 is PRHDT and CDR2 is FYEKMQ (reference sequence).